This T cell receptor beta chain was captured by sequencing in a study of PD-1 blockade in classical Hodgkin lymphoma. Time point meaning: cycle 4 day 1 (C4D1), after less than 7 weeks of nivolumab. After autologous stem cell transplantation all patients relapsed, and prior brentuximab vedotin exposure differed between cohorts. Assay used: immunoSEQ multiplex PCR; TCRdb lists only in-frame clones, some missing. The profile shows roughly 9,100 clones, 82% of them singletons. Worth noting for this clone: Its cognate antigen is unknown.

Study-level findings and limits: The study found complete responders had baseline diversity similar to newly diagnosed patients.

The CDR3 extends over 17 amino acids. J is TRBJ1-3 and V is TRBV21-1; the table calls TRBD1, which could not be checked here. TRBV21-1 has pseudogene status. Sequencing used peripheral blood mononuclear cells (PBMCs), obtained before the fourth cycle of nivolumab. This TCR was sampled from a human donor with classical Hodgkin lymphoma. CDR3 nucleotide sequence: TGTGCCAGCAGCAAAGCTCTTGGGGCCTTCTCTGGAAACACCATATATTTT. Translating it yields CASSKALGAFSGNTIYF.